This TCR beta chain was sequenced in a study of identical twins (dated by TCRdb to 2016 to 2017). Regarding the study in general: To test whether fetal clonotypes persist, this study deep-sequenced TCR alpha and beta repertoires from monozygotic twins, from unrelated adults of various ages, and from cord blood. Replicate twin experiments were performed at different times using different library preparation protocols to rule out contamination. On the study overall, not on this receptor specifically: Out-of-frame TCR alpha sharing in monozygotic twins was systematically underestimated by recombination models, whereas sharing between unrelated individuals was in agreement with the recombination models. Abundant cord blood beta clonotypes carried fewer insertions; young adult naive repertoires showed a weaker similar trend, while memory repertoires showed none. Conclusions relied on cross-sectional statistical analysis, since the same donors could not be followed over many years. Zero-insertion analyses could be partly confounded by invariant T cells such as MAIT and iNKT, though diverse VJ usage argued against such confounding for most clonotypes. Excess twin sharing in beta out-of-frame sequences was weaker because fewer shared sequences lowered the signal-to-noise ratio. Compared with coincidental sharing between unrelated individuals, out-of-frame TCR alpha sequences shared between twins showed an excess of sequences with low generation probability.

Libraries came from 5' RACE. Sequencing was performed on an Illumina HiSeq 2000. Template switching added a universal primer binding site, and the final cDNA carried a unique molecular identifier that allowed TCR cDNA molecules to be counted accurately. Specific primers in the conserved constant-segment region were used to synthesize first-strand cDNA for TCR alpha and beta chains. To control for contamination, each cDNA library was double barcoded with a SMART-Mk sample barcode plus Illumina barcodes. TruSeq adapter sequences, together with Illumina sample barcodes, were added in two successive PCR steps. The TCR alpha and beta cDNA libraries were sequenced on the Illumina HiSeq platform using custom primers. The study's own analysis went as follows. MiGEC processed the raw reads to extract unique molecular identifiers, while MiXCR was used to determine the CDR3 positions. Recombination models were inferred per individual with the repgenHMM and IGoR tools using an EM algorithm. Shared clonotype analysis was performed with the tcR package in R, normalizing sharing by the product of cloneset sizes. To study raw recombination without the effects of thymic and clonal selection, out-of-frame nonproductive sequences were analyzed. The raw public reads went through TCRdb reprocessing: fastp at Q25, MiXCR clone calling, in-frame beta chains kept. Each entry is one CDR3 protein sequence, shown with its most common DNA and genes. TCRdb, not the authors, supplied the V and J calls. A total of 420,000 or so distinct CDR3 sequences appear in this sample, around 18% of them only once. In total, the top ten clones hold less than 15% of the sample.

In the case of this clonotype: No cognate antigen has been identified for it. Base qualities are not at hand, and no much larger clone is one base apart.

Only healthy Caucasian donors were included. Three unrelated non-twin adults were additionally sequenced: a male aged 18 to 29, a male aged 50 to 60 and a female aged 50 to 60. Using Miltenyi CD45RO+ enrichment and human naive T-cell isolation kits, memory (CD45RO+) and naive T cells were isolated from PBMC. Via the germline V gene (reference sequence), CDR1 is MNHEY and CDR2 SMNVEV. The junction carries 18 bases between V and J, which are trimmed by 5 bases and 4 bases respectively. CDR3 length: 15 amino acids, cysteine to phenylalanine. Here the CDR3 DNA is all that survives: 45 bases in frame from base 1.

The rearranged segments are TRBV27 and TRBJ2-7; the D gene cannot be named for sure. The TCR comes from a man aged 50-59 years in good health. Sequenced input: naive T cells sorted from blood. In light of the paper, this sample's cell subset or site label describes: cells isolated with a human naive T-cell isolation kit. The DNA sequence reads TGTGCCAGCAGTCCGATCGGGTCCCAAGGGTACGAGCAGTACTTC. Translated, this gives CASSPIGSQGYEQYF.